The 11 T cell receptor beta chains below come from one sample, sequenced in a study of cytomegalovirus exposure and HLA in healthy donors. Vbeta (60) and Jbeta (13) primers were used in the PCR. The table came from immunoSEQ multiplex PCR; TCRdb's copy has only in-frame clones and leaves some out. The table records 55,000 to 65,000 clones, about 77% of them present only once. Specimen: PBMCs. Receptors originate from a man aged 25-40 years in good health and CMV-seropositive.

The genes are TRBV27 and TRBJ1-2; D gene uncertain. In germline, CDR1 is MNHEY, CDR2 SMNVEV (reference sequence). This CDR3 has 13 residues. Trimming removed 5 bases at V and 7 bases at J, with 14 bases between. Here the CDR3 reads CASSAGTWGGYTF. In nucleotides, the CDR3 is TGTGCCAGCAGTGCGGGAACTTGGGGTGGCTACACCTTC.

This clone turned up a few times. The chain is built from TRBV5-8 and TRBJ1-1; possibly TRBD1 for D (6 bases). Deletions cut 4 bases from V and 0 bases from J, with 22 bases between. CDR1 SGHTS and CDR2 YDEGEE come from the germline V gene. The CDR3 loop spans 18 amino acids. This CDR3 is CASSKSDRYSLLNTEAFF. CDR3 in DNA: TGTGCCAGCAGCAAGTCCGACAGGTACTCGCTACTGAACACTGAAGCTTTCTTT.

The chain combines TRBV28 with TRBJ2-2, with D possibly TRBD1 on 6 matching bases. The CDR3 has 17 residues. The V gene lost 5 bases and the J gene lost 0 bases, with 16 bases spanning the gap. Germline CDR1 MDHEN, CDR2 SYDVKM. DNA for the CDR3: TGTGCCAGCAGTCACAGGGTTGAGGCCCCGAACACCGGGGAGCTGTTTTTT. This gives the protein CASSHRVEAPNTGELFF.

J is TRBJ1-2 and V is TRBV27, with 7 bases fitting TRBD1. CDR3 length: 16 amino acids. Germline V gene data show CDR1 as MNHEY and CDR2 as SMNVEV (reference sequence). V was clipped by 7 bases and J by 7 bases; unmatched bases: 18. CDR3 sequence (DNA): TGTGCCAGCACTCCTTCGGGAGGGGGCGCTTATGGTGGCTACACCTTC. Translating gives CASTPSGGGAYGGYTF.

This clone was recorded once. The CDR3 reads CASRTGEWVGYTF. CDR3 bases: TGTGCCAGCAGGACAGGGGAATGGGTTGGCTACACCTTC. The J gene is TRBJ1-2, the V gene TRBV28, with TRBD1 identical over 8 bases. This CDR3 spans 13 amino acids. Germline assignment: CDR1 MDHEN and CDR2 SYDVKM. The V gene end was trimmed by 6 bases and the J gene end by 7 bases; junction bases not matched to a gene: 7.

The chain uses TRBV7-9 and TRBJ1-1; a possible D gene is TRBD1 (5 bases). The CDR3 length is 17 residues. Trimming stripped 2 bases from V and 2 bases from J, with 18 bases between. The V gene's germline CDR1 is SEHNR and CDR2 FQNEAQ (reference sequence). The CDR3 bases are TGTGCCAGCAGCTTATGGGGCGCCGGCCGACTTAACACTGAAGCTTTCTTT. As protein: CASSLWGAGRLNTEAFF.

The V gene is TRBV18, the J gene TRBJ1-5; D might be TRBD1 (5 bases). Germline values: CDR1 KGHSH, CDR2 LQKENI. CDR3 length: 14 amino acids. V shed 2 bases and J shed 7 bases, with 12 bases lying between them. Written as DNA, the CDR3 is TGTGCCAGCTCACCATCCAGGGAGGGACAGCCCCAGCATTTT. Translating it yields CASSPSREGQPQHF.

The V call is TRBV28, the J call TRBJ2-5; D is undetermined. Germline CDR1 and CDR2: MDHEN and SYDVKM. CDR3 size: 13 residues. V gave up 5 bases and J gave up 2 bases, with 9 bases separating them. The CDR3 DNA reads TGTGCCAGCAGTCGTGGCGGACAAGAGACCCAGTACTTC. Its translation is CASSRGGQETQYF.

J is TRBJ1-4 and V is TRBV27; 10 nucleotides line up with TRBD1. CDR3 size: 17 residues. Germline V CDR1 and CDR2: MNHEY, SMNVEV (reference sequence). V was clipped by 5 bases and J by 4 bases; unmatched bases: 10. CDR3 nucleotides: TGTGCCAGCAGTACATACGCCCGGGACAGGGGTAATGAAAAACTGTTTTTT. Amino acid sequence: CASSTYARDRGNEKLFF.

V gene TRBV6-5 combines with J gene TRBJ2-2, with a tentative D call TRBD2 (5 bases). V lost 4 bases and J 2 bases, leaving 11 bases between the germline ends. The CDR3 is 15 amino acids. Per germline, CDR1 MNHEY and CDR2 SVGAGI. Here the CDR3 DNA reads TGTGCCAGCAGTTTCGGACTGATTAACACCGGGGAGCTGTTTTTT. The encoded protein is CASSFGLINTGELFF.

The CDR3, as DNA: TGTGCCAGTAGTATAATCCCGAGAAATTCACCCCTCCACTTT. It encodes CASSIIPRNSPLHF. The chain links TRBV19 to TRBJ1-6; D is ambiguous. This CDR3 is 14 amino acids long. Germline assignment: CDR1 LNHDA and CDR2 SQIVND (reference sequence). With 2 bases removed from V and 7 bases from J, the gap between germline ends came to 9 bases.